This T cell receptor beta chain came from a study of T cells in women clearing cervical HPV infection. The J segment lost 1 base and the V segment lost 2 bases, leaving 12 bases of the junction unmatched. Looked up from germline, CDR1 is GTSNPN and CDR2 is SVGIG (reference sequence). This CDR3 contains 19 residues. As regards this clone: The sequenced fragment ends 3 residues before the CDR3 boundary, so the rest is inferred from the germline J gene.

TCR beta CDR3 amplified by multiplex PCR from roughly 1,100 ng genomic DNA. The table came from immunoSEQ multiplex PCR; TCRdb's copy has only in-frame clones and leaves some out. Reported are about 40,000 clones; the ten largest clones contain 7.6%. The sequencing input was blood buffy coat. This receptor was taken from a woman between 18 and 70 years old with a cervical HPV16 infection that either progressed to CIN3+ or cleared (not recorded which). The chain carries TRBV30 and TRBJ2-3; 13 nucleotides align to TRBD2. The sequenced part of the CDR3 DNA is TGTGCCTGGAGTATCCGCCGGACTAGCGGGGGATTAGGCACAGATACG. Its protein product is CAWSIRRTSGGLGTDT. The whole CDR3 reads CAWSIRRTSGGLGTDTQYF.